What follows are 28 T cell receptor beta chains derived from one specimen sequenced in a study of T cell responses to AZD1222 COVID-19 vaccine. This table comes from immunoSEQ multiplex PCR, and its TCRdb copy is limited to in-frame clones, with some not included. In the table there are some 96,000 clones, over 90% of which are singletons. Sequencing used peripheral blood, obtained on day 0 of AZD1222 vaccination. These receptors were obtained from an adult in good health.

The V gene is TRBV28, the J gene TRBJ1-1, with 11 bases that match TRBD1. The length of the CDR3 is 16 residues. With 5 bases clipped from V and 1 base from J, the junction kept 6 bases outside the gene matches. Per germline, CDR1 MDHEN and CDR2 SYDVKM. The CDR3 region has the DNA TGTGCCAGCAGTCGCCGGGGACAGGGGGAGAACACTGAAGCTTTCTTT. Translation gives CASSRRGQGENTEAFF.

The rearrangement joins TRBV19 to TRBJ1-2; 9 nucleotides line up with TRBD1. Germline CDR1 LNHDA, CDR2 SQIVND (reference sequence). Unmatched junction bases numbered 4, after V lost 2 bases and J lost 3 bases. The CDR3 contains 15 residues. Here the CDR3 reads CASSIWDRDHYGYTF. CDR3 nucleotide sequence: TGTGCCAGTAGTATATGGGACAGGGACCACTATGGCTACACCTTC.

The chain links TRBV9 to TRBJ1-3, with unresolved D. Germline CDR1 SGDLS, CDR2 YYNGEE. This CDR3 spans 15 amino acids. V lost 4 bases, J lost 0 bases, and 11 bases lay in between. The CDR3 sequence: CASSSSVGSGNTIYF. DNA of the CDR3: TGTGCCAGCAGCTCATCGGTGGGCTCTGGAAACACCATATATTTT. Looking up the rest from reference TRBV9 and TRBJ1-3 gives the full variable domain: DSGVTQTPKHLITATGQRVTLRCSPRSGDLSVYWYQQSLDQGLQFLIQYYNGEERAKGNILERFSAQQFPDLHSELNLSSLELGDSALYFCASSSSVGSGNTIYFGEGSWLTVV.

V and J are TRBV18 and TRBJ2-1; 9 bases line up with TRBD1. This CDR3 region has 16 residues. V lost 6 bases to trimming and J lost 4 bases; unmatched junction nucleotides: 10. CDR1 KGHSH and CDR2 LQKENI come from the germline V gene. The CDR3 sequence is CASSPGPGTGYNEQFF. The CDR3 DNA is TGTGCCAGCTCCCCAGGGCCCGGGACAGGGTACAATGAGCAGTTCTTC.

The V gene is TRBV5-4, the J gene TRBJ1-2, with unresolved D. Germline CDR1 reads SGHNT; CDR2 reads YYREEE (reference sequence). This CDR3 has 13 residues. The germline V and J ends were trimmed by 4 bases and 4 bases, with 11 bases remaining between them. The CDR3 DNA reads as TGTGCCAGCAGCCTGGGTAGTGTCTATGGCTACACCTTC. Translation: CASSLGSVYGYTF.

The gene calls are TRBV27 and TRBJ1-5; no reliable D call. This CDR3 region has 13 residues. V was pared by 3 bases and J by 0 bases, with 3 bases between. Looked up from germline, CDR1 is MNHEY and CDR2 is SMNVEV (reference sequence). The CDR3 spells CASSFSSNQPQHF. Here the CDR3 DNA reads TGTGCCAGCAGTTTCTCTAGCAATCAGCCCCAGCATTTT.

This rearrangement joins TRBV7-6 to TRBJ2-7; TRBD2 matches at 10 bases. Germline V lookup: CDR1 SGHVS, CDR2 FNYEAQ. The CDR3 spans 17 residues. The ends lost 0 bases at V and 6 bases at J; junction bases unmatched: 11. Written as DNA, the CDR3 is TGTGCCAGCAGCTTAGCGCCCCCGCTAGCGGGAGCTTCCGAGCAGTACTTC. This encodes CASSLAPPLAGASEQYF.

The rearrangement links TRBV19 to TRBJ2-1; D not resolved. Deletions cut 7 bases from V and 0 bases from J, with 4 bases between. The CDR3 consists of 12 residues. The V gene's germline CDR1 is LNHDA and CDR2 SQIVND (reference sequence). CDR3 region: CASMDSYNEQFF. The CDR3 nucleotides are TGTGCCAGTATGGACTCCTACAATGAGCAGTTCTTC.

This rearrangement joins TRBV9 to TRBJ2-2; D tentatively reads TRBD1 or TRBD2 (5 bases each). Trimming took off 6 bases at V and 2 bases at J, with 14 bases between the two ends. Germline CDR1 reads SGDLS; CDR2 reads YYNGEE. CDR3 length equals 15 residues. This chain's CDR3 is CASTEGQGNTGELFF. The CDR3 nucleotides read TGTGCCAGCACCGAGGGGCAGGGAAACACCGGGGAGCTGTTTTTT.

The rearrangement links TRBV28 to TRBJ1-1, with D possibly TRBD1 on 5 matching bases. Trimming removed 5 bases from V and 8 bases from J, with 9 bases in between. The CDR3 is 11 residues long. Germline V gene lookup returns CDR1 MDHEN and CDR2 SYDVKM. The CDR3 sequence: CASSLNREAFF. In DNA form, the CDR3 reads TGTGCCAGCAGTCTAAACAGGGAAGCTTTCTTT.

This chain uses TRBV5-1 with TRBJ1-6; D gene ambiguous. Germline assignment: CDR1 SGHRS and CDR2 YFSETQ. This CDR3 region has 14 residues. V was pared by 3 bases and J by 7 bases, with 11 bases between. CDR3 protein: CASSYGVVNSPLHF. CDR3 nucleotides: TGCGCCAGCAGCTATGGGGTGGTAAATTCACCCCTCCACTTT.

Concerning this clone: One end of the junction does not line up with germline, which may come from a read error. The chain couples TRBV7-7 to TRBJ1-5; unclear D gene. Germline V gene sequence: CDR1 SSHAT, CDR2 FNYEAQ (reference sequence). The CDR3 is 15 amino acids. The CDR3 loop is CASSLKSAQVLTQHF. In nucleotides, the CDR3 is TGTGCTAGCAGCTTAAAGTCCGCACAAGTGCTCACCCAGCATTTT.

This chain connects TRBV4-2 to TRBJ2-2; 8 nucleotides agree with TRBD1. Trimming took 3 bases from V and 4 from J; bases not matched to a gene: 10. The CDR3 length is 17 residues. CDR1 LGHNA and CDR2 YNFKEQ come from the germline V gene. CDR3 nucleotides: TGTGCCAGCAGCCAGCCTCTGCAGGGGGCTACCACCGGGGAGCTGTTTTTT. Encoded protein: CASSQPLQGATTGELFF.

The chain carries TRBV5-1 and TRBJ1-1, with D unresolved. Germline V gives CDR1 SGHRS, CDR2 YFSETQ. CDR3 length: 15 residues. Trimming took 1 base from V and 1 from J, leaving 11 bases between them. The CDR3 region is CASSLKVGPNTEAFF. In nucleotides, the CDR3 is TGCGCCAGCAGCTTGAAGGTGGGTCCGAACACTGAAGCTTTCTTT.

The chain combines TRBV11-2 with TRBJ2-1, with TRBD2 matching over 12 bases. Germline loops: CDR1 SGHAT, CDR2 FQNNGV. This CDR3 region has 15 residues. Unmatched junction bases numbered 4, after V lost 6 bases and J lost 4 bases. The CDR3 nucleotides read TGTGCCAGCAGTCGGACTAGCGGGGCGTACAATGAGCAGTTCTTC. It specifies CASSRTSGAYNEQFF.

This rearrangement joins TRBV28 to TRBJ1-5; D gene uncertain. This CDR3 has 16 residues. CDR1 is MDHEN and CDR2 is SYDVKM in the germline V gene. Trimming shortened V by 6 bases and J by 8 bases, and 23 bases separated the two germline ends. DNA for the CDR3: TGTGCCAGCAGGACCCTCGGGTTTTTCCGGGGAAAGCCCCAGCATTTT. It yields the protein CASRTLGFFRGKPQHF.

This chain uses TRBV27 with TRBJ2-7, with 10 bases identical to TRBD1. Trimming took 3 bases from V and 3 from J; bases not matched to a gene: 14. Germline-derived CDR1 and CDR2 are MNHEY and SMNVEV (reference sequence). The CDR3 length is 18 residues. The CDR3 loop reads CASSFRHSYRDRGYEQYF. CDR3 nucleotide sequence: TGTGCCAGCAGTTTCAGACATTCGTACCGGGACAGGGGCTACGAGCAGTACTTC.

The V call is TRBV5-1, the J call TRBJ2-3, with 7 bases matching TRBD2. Germline CDR1 is SGHRS and CDR2 is YFSETQ. The trim removed 2 bases at V and 1 base at J, leaving 4 bases unmatched. The CDR3 extends over 15 amino acids. The CDR3 DNA reads as TGCGCCAGCAGCTTTGCGGGAGCTGGCACAGATACGCAGTATTTT. The encoded protein is CASSFAGAGTDTQYF.

V and J are TRBV28 and TRBJ2-1, with 8 positions matching TRBD2. The CDR3 totals 14 residues. Per germline, CDR1 MDHEN and CDR2 SYDVKM. Trimming took 3 bases from V and 7 from J; bases not matched to a gene: 5. The CDR3 spells CASSFAGGNNEQFF. CDR3 bases: TGTGCCAGCAGTTTTGCGGGAGGAAATAATGAGCAGTTCTTC.

The V gene is TRBV7-2, the J gene TRBJ1-4; a possible D gene is TRBD1 (6 bases). This CDR3 is built from 16 residues. CDR1 is SGHTA and CDR2 is FQGNSA in the germline V gene. Trimming cost V 0 bases and J 0 bases, with 8 bases left between them. CDR3 nucleotide sequence: TGTGCCAGCAGCTTAGCAGGGGGAGCAACTAATGAAAAACTGTTTTTT. Translating it yields CASSLAGGATNEKLFF.

The chain links TRBV28 to TRBJ2-5; TRBD2 matches at 11 bases. The CDR3 has 15 residues. V was pared by 7 bases and J by 5 bases, with 9 bases of the junction left unmatched. Germline values: CDR1 MDHEN, CDR2 SYDVKM. The CDR3 loop is CASISGRALRETQYF. As DNA, the CDR3 is TGTGCCAGCATTAGCGGGAGGGCCTTAAGGGAGACCCAGTACTTC. Variable domain in full (rest from reference TRBV28 and TRBJ2-5): DVKVTQSSRYLVKRTGEKVFLECVQDMDHENMFWYRQDPGLGLRLIYFSYDVKMKEKGDIPEGYSVSREKKERFSLILESASTNQTSMYLCASISGRALRETQYFGPGTRLLVL.

This clone occurred a few times. The gene calls are TRBV28 and TRBJ2-3, with TRBD1 identical over 9 bases. Unmatched junction bases numbered 5, after V lost 7 bases and J lost 3 bases. The V gene's germline CDR1 is MDHEN and CDR2 SYDVKM. The CDR3 is 14 residues long. The CDR3 region is CASIPGQGTDTQYF. The CDR3 DNA sequence: TGTGCCAGCATCCCGGGACAGGGAACAGATACGCAGTATTTT.

The gene calls are TRBV25-1 and TRBJ1-4, with D uncertain. V dropped 8 bases and J dropped 5 bases, with 6 bases sitting between them. CDR3 length equals 11 residues. Germline assignment: CDR1 MGHDK and CDR2 SYGVNS. CDR3 residues: CASRKNEKLFF. The DNA for the CDR3 is TGTGCCAGCCGTAAAAATGAAAAACTGTTTTTT.

The rearrangement links TRBV7-2 to TRBJ1-6, with TRBD1 as a possible D gene (6 bases). With 5 bases removed from V and 3 bases from J, the gap between germline ends came to 14 bases. Germline V lookup: CDR1 SGHTA, CDR2 FQGNSA. This CDR3 is built from 16 residues. Here the CDR3 DNA reads TGTGCCAGCAGCCTGGGACAAATACTCTATAATTCACCCCTCCACTTT. Its translation: CASSLGQILYNSPLHF.

The chain has TRBV11-2 and TRBJ2-7; a weak D match, TRBD2 (6 bases). CDR3 length equals 14 residues. Germline values: CDR1 SGHAT, CDR2 FQNNGV. Trimming shortened V by 2 bases and J by 1 base, and 9 bases separated the two germline ends. The chain's CDR3 is CASSLNSGSYEQYF. The CDR3 nucleotides read TGTGCCAGCAGCTTAAATAGCGGATCCTACGAGCAGTACTTC.

V gene TRBV10-1 combines with J gene TRBJ1-2; 8 nucleotides align to TRBD1. The CDR3 has 14 amino acids. The germline CDR1 and CDR2 sequences are WNHNN and SYGVQD (reference sequence). Trimming removed 9 bases from V and 1 base from J; junction bases left unmatched: 7. The CDR3, as DNA: TGCGCCAGTCGTCAGGGGGCGCTTAACTATGGCTACACCTTC. Amino acids: CASRQGALNYGYTF.

The chain combines TRBV6-2 or TRBV6-3 with TRBJ1-2, with D unclear. V lost 6 bases to trimming and J lost 5 bases, with 19 bases between them. The CDR3 has 15 residues. CDR1 and CDR2 (germline): MNHEY, SVGEGT. DNA for the CDR3: TGTGCCAGCAGCCCCGATTCCCGTAACCCTTATGGCTACACCTTC. Translated: CASSPDSRNPYGYTF.

The chain uses TRBV7-8 and TRBJ2-3, with TRBD2 matching over 10 bases. This CDR3 has 14 residues. The V and J ends lost 3 bases and 5 bases, in that order; junction bases with no gene match: 2. Germline assignment: CDR1 SGHVS and CDR2 FQNEAQ. This CDR3 reads CASSFSGRGDTQYF. CDR3 in DNA: TGTGCCAGCAGCTTCAGCGGGAGGGGAGATACGCAGTATTTT.